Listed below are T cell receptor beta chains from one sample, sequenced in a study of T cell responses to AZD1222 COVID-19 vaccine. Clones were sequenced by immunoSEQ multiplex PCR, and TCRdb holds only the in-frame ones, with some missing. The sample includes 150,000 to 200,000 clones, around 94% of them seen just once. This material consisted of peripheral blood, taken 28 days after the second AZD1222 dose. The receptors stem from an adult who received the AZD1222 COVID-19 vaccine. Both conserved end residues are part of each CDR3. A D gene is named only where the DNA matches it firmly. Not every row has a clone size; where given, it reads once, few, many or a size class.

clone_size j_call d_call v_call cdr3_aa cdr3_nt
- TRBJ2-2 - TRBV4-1 CASSQGQLPTGELFF TGCGCCAGCAGCCAAGGACAGTTACCCACCGGGGAGCTGTTTTTT
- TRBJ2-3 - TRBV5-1 CASSSGSTDTQYF TGCGCCAGCAGCTCGGGGAGCACAGATACGCAGTATTTT
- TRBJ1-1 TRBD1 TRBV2 CASRGQGREAFF TGTGCCAGCAGGGGACAGGGCCGAGAAGCTTTCTTT
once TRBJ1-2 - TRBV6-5 CASSRGQFYGYTF TGTGCCAGCAGTCGCGGACAGTTCTATGGCTACACCTTC
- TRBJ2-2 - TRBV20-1 CSASRPGELFF TGCAGTGCTAGTAGGCCCGGGGAGCTGTTTTTT
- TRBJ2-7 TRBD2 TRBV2 CASSPSSGRVYEQYF TGTGCCAGCAGTCCCTCTAGCGGGAGAGTCTACGAGCAGTACTTC
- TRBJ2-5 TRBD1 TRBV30 CACLGQGVPTQYF TGTGCCTGTCTCGGACAGGGAGTGCCGACCCAGTACTTC
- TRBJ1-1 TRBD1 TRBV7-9 CASSSRGTENTEAFF TGTGCCAGCAGCTCTAGGGGGACAGAAAACACTGAAGCTTTCTTT
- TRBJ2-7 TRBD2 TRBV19 CASRERGSSYEQYF TGTGCCAGTAGAGAGCGGGGAAGCTCCTACGAGCAGTACTTC
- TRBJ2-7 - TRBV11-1 CASSLRMLGQGGEQYF TGTGCCAGCAGTCTTAGGATGTTGGGGCAGGGCGGCGAGCAGTACTTC
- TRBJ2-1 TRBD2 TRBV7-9 CASSPRLAGDEQFF TGTGCCAGCAGCCCAAGACTAGCGGGAGACGAGCAGTTCTTC
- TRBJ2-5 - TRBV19 CASSIGPYWAQYF TGTGCCAGTAGTATAGGCCCTTATTGGGCCCAGTACTTC
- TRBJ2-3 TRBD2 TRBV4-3 CASSQNLAGITDTQYF TGCGCCAGCAGCCAGAATCTAGCGGGAATTACAGATACGCAGTATTTT
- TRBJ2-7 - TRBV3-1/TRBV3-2 CASSQDFKGAYEQYF TGTGCCAGCAGCCAAGATTTTAAGGGGGCCTACGAGCAGTACTTC
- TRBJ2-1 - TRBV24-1 CATSDRGSSYNEQFF TGTGCCACCAGTGATCGAGGGAGCTCCTACAATGAGCAGTTCTTC
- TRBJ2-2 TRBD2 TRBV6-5 CASNLLAAPTGELFF TGTGCCAGCAACCTACTAGCGGCGCCCACCGGGGAGCTGTTTTTT
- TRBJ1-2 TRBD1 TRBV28 CASSFYRGLTDYGYTF TGTGCCAGCAGCTTTTACAGGGGACTCACTGACTATGGCTACACCTTC
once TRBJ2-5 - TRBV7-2 CASSLSWEETQYF TGTGCCAGCAGCTTAAGCTGGGAAGAGACCCAGTACTTC
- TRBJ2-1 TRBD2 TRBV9 CASSVATEASGRANNEQFF TGTGCCAGCAGCGTAGCTACTGAGGCTAGCGGGAGGGCCAACAATGAGCAGTTCTTC
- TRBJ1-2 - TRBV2 CASSRGGSGYTF TGTGCCAGCAGTCGGGGAGGAAGTGGCTACACCTTC
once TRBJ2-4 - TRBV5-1 CASSLGQGGENIQYF TGCGCCAGCAGCTTGGGGCAGGGCGGGGAAAACATTCAGTACTTC
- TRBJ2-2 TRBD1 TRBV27 CASRRDRAGGELFF TGTGCCAGCAGGCGGGACAGGGCTGGCGGGGAGCTGTTTTTT
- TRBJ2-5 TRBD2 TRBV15 CATSRAFGTSGRPYQETQYF TGTGCCACCAGCAGAGCTTTCGGGACTAGCGGGAGGCCATACCAAGAGACCCAGTACTTC
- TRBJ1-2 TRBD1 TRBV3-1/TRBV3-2 CASSPGTGGYRGYTF TGTGCCAGCAGCCCCGGGACAGGAGGGTATCGTGGCTACACCTTC
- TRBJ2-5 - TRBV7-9 CASSLANSRETQYF TGTGCCAGCAGCTTAGCTAATAGTAGAGAGACCCAGTACTTC
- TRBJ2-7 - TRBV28 CASTGRYEQYF TGTGCCAGCACGGGCCGCTACGAGCAGTACTTC
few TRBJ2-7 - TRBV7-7 CASSGGQGSEQYF TGTGCCAGCAGCGGAGGCCAGGGTTCCGAGCAGTACTTC
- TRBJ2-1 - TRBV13 CASNKMRQALGEQFF TGTGCCAGCAATAAGATGAGACAGGCCCTTGGTGAGCAGTTCTTC
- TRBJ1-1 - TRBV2 CASSEDQWVDWNTEAFF TGTGCCAGCAGTGAAGATCAATGGGTTGATTGGAACACTGAAGCTTTCTTT
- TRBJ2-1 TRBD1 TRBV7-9 CASSLRGQASSEQFF TGTGCCAGCAGCTTAAGGGGACAGGCCTCCAGTGAGCAGTTCTTC
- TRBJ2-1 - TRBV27 CASREGGDYNEQFF TGTGCCAGCAGGGAGGGGGGCGACTACAATGAGCAGTTCTTC
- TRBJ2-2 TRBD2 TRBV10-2 CASSESGGNTGELFF TGCGCCAGCAGTGAATCGGGAGGGAACACCGGGGAGCTGTTTTTT
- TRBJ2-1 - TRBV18 CASSAQMTSSYNEQFF TGTGCCAGCTCCGCTCAGATGACCTCCTCCTACAATGAGCAGTTCTTC
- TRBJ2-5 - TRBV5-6 CASSPLMEETQYF TGTGCCAGCAGCCCCCTTATGGAGGAGACCCAGTACTTC
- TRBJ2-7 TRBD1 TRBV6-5 CASSFLDRGGSYEQYF TGTGCCAGCAGTTTCTTAGACAGGGGTGGATCCTACGAGCAGTACTTC
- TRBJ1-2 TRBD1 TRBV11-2 CASSPSTGDRGYTF TGTGCCAGCAGCCCGTCGACAGGGGATCGAGGCTACACCTTC
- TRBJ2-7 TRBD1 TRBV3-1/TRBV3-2 CASSRTGTGGYEQYF TGTGCCAGCAGTCGAACCGGGACAGGGGGCTACGAGCAGTACTTC
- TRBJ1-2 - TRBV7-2 CASRVDGGYGYTF TGTGCCAGCAGGGTGGACGGAGGCTATGGCTACACCTTC
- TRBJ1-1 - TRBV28 CASSLYAAPTNTEAFF TGTGCCAGCAGTTTATACGCGGCACCTACGAACACTGAAGCTTTCTTT
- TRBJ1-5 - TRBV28 CASTPFWRGGENQPQHF TGTGCCAGCACCCCATTTTGGAGGGGGGGGGAAAATCAGCCCCAGCATTTT
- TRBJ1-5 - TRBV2 CASSDLTRVSNQPQHF TGTGCCAGCAGTGACCTGACAAGGGTTAGCAATCAGCCCCAGCATTTT
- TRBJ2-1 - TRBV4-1 CASSQDRLSPTSYNEQFF TGCGCCAGCAGCCAAGACAGGCTCTCGCCGACCTCCTACAATGAGCAGTTCTTC
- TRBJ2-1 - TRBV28 CASKRGYNEQFF TGTGCCAGCAAAAGGGGATACAATGAGCAGTTCTTC
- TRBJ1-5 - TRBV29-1 CSVGWGSNQPQHF TGCAGCGTTGGTTGGGGAAGCAATCAGCCCCAGCATTTT
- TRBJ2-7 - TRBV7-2 CASSLMPRGEQYF TGTGCCAGCAGCTTAATGCCCCGGGGCGAGCAGTACTTC
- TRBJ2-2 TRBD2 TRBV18 CASSPQRGSNTGELFF TGTGCCAGCTCACCACAGCGGGGGTCTAACACCGGGGAGCTGTTTTTT
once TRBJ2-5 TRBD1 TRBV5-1 CASRVIGTGGETQYF TGCGCCAGCAGGGTAATCGGGACAGGGGGAGAGACCCAGTACTTC
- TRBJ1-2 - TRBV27 CASTEVEDGYTF TGTGCCAGCACCGAGGTAGAGGATGGCTACACCTTC
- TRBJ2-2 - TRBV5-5 CASSTLAWSTGELFF TGTGCCAGCAGTACTCTAGCCTGGAGTACCGGGGAGCTGTTTTTT
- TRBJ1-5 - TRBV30 CAWSESKGSNQPQHF TGTGCCTGGAGTGAGAGTAAGGGATCCAATCAGCCCCAGCATTTT
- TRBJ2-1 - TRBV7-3 CASSQQDASDEQFF TGTGCCAGCAGCCAACAAGACGCCTCGGATGAGCAGTTCTTC
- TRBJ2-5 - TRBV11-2 CASSLLRYQETQYF TGTGCCAGCAGCTTACTCCGGTACCAAGAGACCCAGTACTTC
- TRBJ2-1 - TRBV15 CAISRAEQFF TGTGCCATATCGCGCGCTGAGCAGTTCTTC
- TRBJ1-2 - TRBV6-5 CASTTGGTKGGYTF TGTGCCAGCACCACTGGGGGCACGAAGGGTGGCTACACCTTC
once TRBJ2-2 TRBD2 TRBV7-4 CASSSRGWGLAGVTGELFF TGTGCCAGCAGCTCGCGCGGGTGGGGACTAGCGGGAGTCACCGGGGAGCTGTTTTTT
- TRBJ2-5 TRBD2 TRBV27 CASSPHPGGETQYF TGTGCCAGCAGTCCCCATCCGGGAGGGGAGACCCAGTACTTC
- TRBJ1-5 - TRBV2 CASKDGDSNQPQHF TGTGCCAGCAAGGATGGGGATAGCAATCAGCCCCAGCATTTT
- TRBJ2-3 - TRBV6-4 CASSTGPTDTQYF TGTGCCAGCAGTACAGGGCCCACAGATACGCAGTATTTT
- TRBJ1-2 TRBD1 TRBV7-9 CASSLDGQGYVLYGYTF TGTGCCAGCAGCTTAGACGGACAGGGCTACGTTCTCTATGGCTACACCTTC